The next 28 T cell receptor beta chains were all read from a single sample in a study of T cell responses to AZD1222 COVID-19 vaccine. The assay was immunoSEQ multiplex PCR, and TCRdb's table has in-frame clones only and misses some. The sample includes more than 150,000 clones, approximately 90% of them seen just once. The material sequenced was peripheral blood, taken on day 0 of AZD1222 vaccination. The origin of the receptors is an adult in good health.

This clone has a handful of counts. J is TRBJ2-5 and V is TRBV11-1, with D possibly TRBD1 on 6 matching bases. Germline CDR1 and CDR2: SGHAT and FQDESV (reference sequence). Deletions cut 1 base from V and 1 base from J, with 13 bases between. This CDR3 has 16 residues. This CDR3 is CASSLVAGTFQETQYF. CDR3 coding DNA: TGTGCCAGCAGCTTAGTTGCCGGGACATTCCAAGAGACCCAGTACTTC.

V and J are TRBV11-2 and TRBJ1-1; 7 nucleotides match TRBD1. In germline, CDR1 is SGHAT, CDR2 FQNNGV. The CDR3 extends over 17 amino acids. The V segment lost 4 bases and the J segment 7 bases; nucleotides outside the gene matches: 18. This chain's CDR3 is CASSYDRRQGWRIEAFF. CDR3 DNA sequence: TGTGCCAGCAGCTATGATAGAAGACAGGGTTGGAGGATTGAAGCTTTCTTT.

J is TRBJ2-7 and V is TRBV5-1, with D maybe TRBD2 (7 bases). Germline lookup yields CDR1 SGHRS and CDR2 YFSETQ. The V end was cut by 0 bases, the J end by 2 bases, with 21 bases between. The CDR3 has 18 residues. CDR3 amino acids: CASSLALEGGSLTYEQYF. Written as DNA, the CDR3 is TGCGCCAGCAGCTTGGCCTTGGAGGGGGGGTCACTAACCTACGAGCAGTACTTC.

CDR3 protein: CASSVSTGTGLLSSGNTIYF. The CDR3 DNA follows: TGTGCCAGCAGCGTTTCGACCGGGACAGGGCTTCTAAGCTCTGGAAACACCATATATTTT. The chain couples TRBV9 to TRBJ1-3, with 9 bases that match TRBD1. The CDR3 contains 20 residues. The germline V gene encodes CDR1 SGDLS and CDR2 YYNGEE. Trimming cost V 2 bases and J 0 bases; bases outside gene matches: 15.

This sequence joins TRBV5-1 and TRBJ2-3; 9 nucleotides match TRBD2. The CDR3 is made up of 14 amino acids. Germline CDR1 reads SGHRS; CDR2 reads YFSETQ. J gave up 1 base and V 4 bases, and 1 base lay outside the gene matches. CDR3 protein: CASSRTSGTDTQYF. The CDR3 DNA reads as TGCGCCAGCAGCAGGACTAGCGGCACAGATACGCAGTATTTT.

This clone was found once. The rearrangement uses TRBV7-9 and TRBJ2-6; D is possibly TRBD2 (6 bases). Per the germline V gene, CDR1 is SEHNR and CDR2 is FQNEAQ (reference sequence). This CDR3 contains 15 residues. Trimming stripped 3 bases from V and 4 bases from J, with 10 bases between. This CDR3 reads CASSLEGSGANVLTF. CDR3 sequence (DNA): TGTGCCAGCAGCTTGGAGGGGTCCGGGGCCAACGTCCTGACTTTC.

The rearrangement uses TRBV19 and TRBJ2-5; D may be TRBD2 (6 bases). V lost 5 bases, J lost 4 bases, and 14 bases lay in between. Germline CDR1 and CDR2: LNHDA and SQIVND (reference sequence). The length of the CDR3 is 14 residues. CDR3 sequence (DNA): TGTGCCAGTAGTGCGGGGACCAGTGTAGAGACCCAGTACTTC. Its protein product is CASSAGTSVETQYF.

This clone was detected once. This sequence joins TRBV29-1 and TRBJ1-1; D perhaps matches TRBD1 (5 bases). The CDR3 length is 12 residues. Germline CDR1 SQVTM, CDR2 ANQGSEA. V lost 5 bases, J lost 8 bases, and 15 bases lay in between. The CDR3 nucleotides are TGCAGCGTTTTTGGGGGAGTTGGGGAAGCTTTCTTT. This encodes CSVFGGVGEAFF.

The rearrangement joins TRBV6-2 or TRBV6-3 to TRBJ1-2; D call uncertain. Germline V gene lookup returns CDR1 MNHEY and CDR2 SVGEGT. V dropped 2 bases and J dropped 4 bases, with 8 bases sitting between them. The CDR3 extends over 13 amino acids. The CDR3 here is CASSYPSSYGYTF. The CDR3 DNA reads TGTGCCAGCAGTTACCCTAGCAGCTATGGCTACACCTTC.

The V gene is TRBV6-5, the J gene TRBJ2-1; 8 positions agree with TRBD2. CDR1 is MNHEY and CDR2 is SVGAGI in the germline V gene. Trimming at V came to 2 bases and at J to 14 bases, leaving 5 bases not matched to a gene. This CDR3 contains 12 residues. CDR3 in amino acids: CASSYPGRGEFF. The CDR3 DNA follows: TGTGCCAGCAGTTACCCTGGGCGGGGGGAGTTCTTC.

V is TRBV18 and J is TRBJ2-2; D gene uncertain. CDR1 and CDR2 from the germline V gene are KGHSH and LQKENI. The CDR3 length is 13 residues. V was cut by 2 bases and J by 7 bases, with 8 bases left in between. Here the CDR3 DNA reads TGTGCCAGCTCACCAGTGACCATCGGGGAGCTGTTTTTT. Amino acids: CASSPVTIGELFF.

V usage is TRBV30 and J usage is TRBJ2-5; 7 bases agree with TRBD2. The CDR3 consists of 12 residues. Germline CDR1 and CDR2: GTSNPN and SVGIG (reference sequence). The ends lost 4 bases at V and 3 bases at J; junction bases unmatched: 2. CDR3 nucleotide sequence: TGTGCCTGGACAGGGACTAAAGAGACCCAGTACTTC. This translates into CAWTGTKETQYF. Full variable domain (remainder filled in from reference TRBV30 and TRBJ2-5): SQTIHQWPATLVQPVGSPLSLECTVEGTSNPNLYWYRQAAGRGLQLLFYSVGIGQISSEVPQNLSASRPQDRQFILSSKKLLLSDSGFYLCAWTGTKETQYFGPGTRLLVL.

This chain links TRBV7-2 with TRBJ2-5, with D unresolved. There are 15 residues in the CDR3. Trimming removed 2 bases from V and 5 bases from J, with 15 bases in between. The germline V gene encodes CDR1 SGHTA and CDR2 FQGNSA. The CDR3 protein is CASSLSPQPWETQYF. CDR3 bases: TGTGCCAGCAGCTTAAGCCCCCAGCCCTGGGAGACCCAGTACTTC.

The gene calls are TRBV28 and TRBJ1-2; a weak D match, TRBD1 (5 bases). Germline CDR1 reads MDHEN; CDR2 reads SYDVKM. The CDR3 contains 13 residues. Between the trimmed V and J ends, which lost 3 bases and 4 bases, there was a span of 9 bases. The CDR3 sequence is CASSLGRVYGYTF. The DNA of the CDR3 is TGTGCCAGCAGTTTGGGACGGGTCTATGGCTACACCTTC.

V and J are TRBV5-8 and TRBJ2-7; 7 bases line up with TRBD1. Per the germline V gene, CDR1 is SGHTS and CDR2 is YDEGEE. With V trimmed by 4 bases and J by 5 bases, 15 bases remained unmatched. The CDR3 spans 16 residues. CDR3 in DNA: TGTGCCAGCAGCCGCATACTACAGGGGTTTAGGCACGAGCAGTACTTC. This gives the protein CASSRILQGFRHEQYF.

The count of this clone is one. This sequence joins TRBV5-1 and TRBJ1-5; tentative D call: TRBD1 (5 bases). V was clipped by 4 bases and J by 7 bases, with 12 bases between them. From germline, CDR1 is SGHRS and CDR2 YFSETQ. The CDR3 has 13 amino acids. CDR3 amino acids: CASSDGAGQPQHF. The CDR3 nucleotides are TGCGCCAGCAGCGACGGGGCTGGGCAGCCCCAGCATTTT.

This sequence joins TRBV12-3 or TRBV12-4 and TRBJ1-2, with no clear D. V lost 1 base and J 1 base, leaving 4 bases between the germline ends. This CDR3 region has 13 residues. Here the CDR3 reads CASSLGNNYGYTF. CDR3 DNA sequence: TGTGCCAGCAGTTTAGGCAATAACTATGGCTACACCTTC.

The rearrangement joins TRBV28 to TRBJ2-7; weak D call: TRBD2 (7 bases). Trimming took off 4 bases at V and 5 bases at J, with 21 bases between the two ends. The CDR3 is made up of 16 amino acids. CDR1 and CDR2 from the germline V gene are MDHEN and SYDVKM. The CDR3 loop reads CASSSLGGEGTHEQYF. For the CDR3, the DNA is TGTGCCAGCAGTTCCTTAGGGGGGGAGGGAACCCACGAGCAGTACTTC.

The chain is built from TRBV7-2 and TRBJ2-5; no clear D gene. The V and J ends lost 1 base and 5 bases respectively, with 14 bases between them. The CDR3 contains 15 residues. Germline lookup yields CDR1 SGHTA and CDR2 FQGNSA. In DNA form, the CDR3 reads TGTGCCAGCAGCTTAGATCAGGCAATTTGGGAGACCCAGTACTTC. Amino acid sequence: CASSLDQAIWETQYF.

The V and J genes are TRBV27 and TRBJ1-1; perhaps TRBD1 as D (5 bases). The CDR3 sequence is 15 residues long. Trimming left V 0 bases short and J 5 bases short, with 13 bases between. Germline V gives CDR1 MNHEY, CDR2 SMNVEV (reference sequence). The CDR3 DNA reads TGTGCCAGCAGTTTATCGGTGGCGGGGCAGACTGAAGCTTTCTTT. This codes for CASSLSVAGQTEAFF.

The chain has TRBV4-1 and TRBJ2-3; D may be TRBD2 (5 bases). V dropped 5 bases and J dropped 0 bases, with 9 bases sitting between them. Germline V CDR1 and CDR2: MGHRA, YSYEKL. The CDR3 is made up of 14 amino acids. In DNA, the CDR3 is TGCGCCAGCAGCTCCCGGACTAGCACAGATACGCAGTATTTT. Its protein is CASSSRTSTDTQYF.

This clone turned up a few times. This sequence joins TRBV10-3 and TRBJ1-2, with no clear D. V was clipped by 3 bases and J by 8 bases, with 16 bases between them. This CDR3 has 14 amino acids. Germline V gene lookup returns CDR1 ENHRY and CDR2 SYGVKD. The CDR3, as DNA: TGTGCCATCAGTGAACGGACCGTGGGGTCCGGCTACACCTTC. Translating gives CAISERTVGSGYTF.

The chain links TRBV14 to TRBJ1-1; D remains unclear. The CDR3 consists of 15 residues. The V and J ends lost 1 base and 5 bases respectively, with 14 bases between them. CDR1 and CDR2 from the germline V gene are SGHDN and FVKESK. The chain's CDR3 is CASSQVFRSSTEAFF. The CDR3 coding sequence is TGTGCCAGCAGCCAAGTGTTTCGGAGCAGTACTGAAGCTTTCTTT.

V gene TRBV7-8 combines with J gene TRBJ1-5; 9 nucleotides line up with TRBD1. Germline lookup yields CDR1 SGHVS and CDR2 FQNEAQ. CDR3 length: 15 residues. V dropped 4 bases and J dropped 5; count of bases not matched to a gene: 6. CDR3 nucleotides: TGTGCCAGCAGCTCAGGACAGGGGAGGCATCAGCCCCAGCATTTT. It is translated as CASSSGQGRHQPQHF.

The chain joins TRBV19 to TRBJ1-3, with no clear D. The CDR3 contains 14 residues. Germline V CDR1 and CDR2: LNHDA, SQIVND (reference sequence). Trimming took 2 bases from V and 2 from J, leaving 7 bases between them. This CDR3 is CASSIRRPGNTIYF. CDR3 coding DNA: TGTGCCAGTAGTATACGGAGACCTGGAAACACCATATATTTT.

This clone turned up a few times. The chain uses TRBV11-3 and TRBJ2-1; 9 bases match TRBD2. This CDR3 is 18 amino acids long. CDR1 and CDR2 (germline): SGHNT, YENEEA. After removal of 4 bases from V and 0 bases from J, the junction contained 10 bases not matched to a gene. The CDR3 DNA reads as TGTGCCAGCAGCTCCCGGGGTAGCGGGGGAGGCTCCTACAATGAGCAGTTCTTC. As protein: CASSSRGSGGGSYNEQFF.

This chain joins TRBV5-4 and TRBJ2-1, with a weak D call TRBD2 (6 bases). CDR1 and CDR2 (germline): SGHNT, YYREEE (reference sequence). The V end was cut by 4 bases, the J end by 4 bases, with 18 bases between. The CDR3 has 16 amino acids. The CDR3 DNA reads TGTGCCAGCAGCGGCCCCGGCGGGGAAAGTTACAATGAGCAGTTCTTC. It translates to CASSGPGGESYNEQFF.

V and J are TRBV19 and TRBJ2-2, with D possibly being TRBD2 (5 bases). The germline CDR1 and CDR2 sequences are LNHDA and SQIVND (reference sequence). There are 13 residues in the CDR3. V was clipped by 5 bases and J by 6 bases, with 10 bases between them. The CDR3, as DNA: TGTGCCAGTAGTCCCCGACTATCCGGGGAGCTGTTTTTT. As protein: CASSPRLSGELFF.